Described below is a single T cell receptor beta chain sequence and its context. Its antigen is undetermined. Only in-frame clones appear in the TCRdb table, and some are missing; sequencing was by immunoSEQ multiplex PCR. This sample carries around 110,000 clones, 70% to 90% of them seen once, and the ten largest clones take roughly 3.7%. The ends were cut back, 6 bases at V and 0 bases at J, with 13 bases in the middle. Germline CDR1 is ENHRY and CDR2 is SYGVKD. The CDR3 has 15 amino acids. The data derive from a study of T cell responses to AZD1222 COVID-19 vaccine. Overall study findings and caveats: There were vaccine-associated CD4 TCRs across spike, dominant at 160-218 and 743-854.

The sample consisted of peripheral blood, taken on day 0 of MenACWY control vaccination. The receptor was derived from an adult in good health. The rearrangement uses TRBV10-3 and TRBJ2-3, with D maybe TRBD2 (6 bases). CDR3 nucleotides: TGTGCCATCAGCGACGGGACTTTAAGCACAGATACGCAGTATTTT. It encodes CAISDGTLSTDTQYF.